This TCR beta chain originates from a study of blood T cell repertoires in COVID-19 (dated by TCRdb to 2018 to 2021). About the study as a whole: Samples from collaborators originated in the United States, Italy and Spain and spanned both the acute and convalescent phases of COVID-19. HLA class I and class II types, where available, came from metadata supplied by the sample provider rather than from assay-based typing. The prospective study material was composed of cDNA or gDNA derived from T cells, B-cell-depleted T cells, or PBMCs. A de-identified subject ID, COVID-19 status, age in years and sex were almost always included in the sample metadata. Subjects who had been exposed to COVID-19, were actively infected with it, or had recovered from it provided the deeply sampled blood TCRbeta repertoires that made up the dataset. The repertoires were released in a freely available public database intended as a resource for research on the immune response to SARS-CoV-2. Samples were obtained from the ongoing ImmuneRACE study (first 160 participants) and from roughly 1,300 subjects provided by 6 global collaborators. Study-level results and caveats: The quantity of clinical and demographic metadata differed by source and by participant and was supplied without curation.

Regarding this clone: Its specific antigen is unknown. Per-base qualities were not stored, and no clone one base away is much larger.

The immunoSEQ Assay, a bias-controlled multiplex PCR, was used to amplify TCRbeta CDR3 regions from genomic DNA. Turning to the authors' computational methods: The number of nucleated cells in each sample was estimated by amplification of reference gene primers within the assay. Sequence reads were collapsed and filtered to measure the absolute abundance of every unique TCRbeta CDR3 rearrangement. Productive Simpson clonality was computed per sample as the square root of Simpson's diversity index over productive rearrangements. TCRdb retrieved this table from immuneACCESS and kept in-frame rearrangements only. Not all clones are present; in checked studies, unresolved V genes account for under half, and no reason is known for the remainder. The DNA was the basis for D and trimming; V, J and clone size are from that table. Here the sample has roughly 250,000 clones; 75% to 90% occur a single time. Around 12% of the sample belongs to the ten largest clones.

Spanning cysteine to phenylalanine, the CDR3 consists of 14 amino acids. The CDR3 DNA has 42 bases and is translated from base 1. The germline V gene (reference sequence) yields LNHDA for CDR1 and SQIVND for CDR2. The trim is 3 bases for V and 2 bases for J, with a gap of 10 bases between the germline ends. Collaborating institutions collected whole blood in K2EDTA tubes following their own protocols. For TCRbeta analysis, collaborators shipped samples in one of three forms: frozen whole blood, isolated PBMCs, or DNA extracted from either of those sample types. Sequenced: peripheral blood. In this chain, TRBV19 is recombined with TRBJ1-2, with no D gene named confidently. This receptor was taken from a woman aged 55-69 years with active or convalescent COVID-19. The DNA is as follows: TGTGCCAGTAGTATTGGGCCGGGGAACTATGGCTACACCTTC. Its translation is CASSIGPGNYGYTF.